The sequence of this T cell receptor (beta chain) was determined in a study of T cell responses to AZD1222 COVID-19 vaccine. Profiled with immunoSEQ multiplex PCR; TCRdb holds only in-frame clones, not every one. The sample consists of around 78,000 clones, 90% of them appearing once. As to this clone: Its matching antigen is unknown.

Study-level points and caveats: Clonal diversity may have been underestimated in mostly white British donors. Breadth and depth of Spike-specific TCRs rose after two AZD1222 doses. Just a handful of AZD1222 recipients were seropositive at baseline. Reportedly, nearly half the spike-specific TCRs target unmutated variant regions.

The CDR3 spans 17 residues. CDR1 is MNHNS and CDR2 is SASEGT in the germline V gene. Trimming stripped 0 bases from V and 5 bases from J, with 17 bases between. The V call is TRBV6-1, the J call TRBJ1-5, with D possibly TRBD1 on 5 matching bases. The starting material was peripheral blood, obtained 28 days after the second AZD1222 dose. The clonotype comes from an adult who received the AZD1222 COVID-19 vaccine. The chain's CDR3 is CASSEAIGRGEYQPQHF. Written as DNA, the CDR3 is TGTGCCAGCAGTGAAGCGATCGGACGAGGGGAATATCAGCCCCAGCATTTT.